The 20 T cell receptor beta chains in this list originate from one sample, sequenced in a study of PD-L1 blockade in urothelial cancer. Stated time point: pretreatment peripheral blood. Sequencing was performed with immunoSEQ multiplex PCR; in TCRdb, only in-frame clones are kept and a portion is missing. In the table there are 130,000 or so clones, 70% to 85% of which are singletons. Sequenced here: PBMCs, sampled around atezolizumab (anti-PD-L1) treatment. The receptors stem from a man aged 50-59 years with urothelial cancer.

The chain recombines TRBV7-9 with TRBJ1-2; a possible D gene is TRBD1 (6 bases). The CDR3 totals 15 residues. Germline CDR1 and CDR2: SEHNR and FQNEAQ (reference sequence). Trimming stripped 1 base from V and 4 bases from J, with 13 bases between. In DNA, the CDR3 is TGTGCCAGCAGCTTAGGGAAACAGGGCCCCTATGGCTACACCTTC. This translates into CASSLGKQGPYGYTF.

Concerning this clone itself: Other nucleotide sequences in the sample specify the same CDR3. In DNA, the CDR3 is TGTGCCAGCTCACCGCTAGCGGGAGGAAACAATGAGCAGTTCTTC. As protein: CASSPLAGGNNEQFF. The chain is built from TRBV18 and TRBJ2-1, with 11 bases matching TRBD2. V trimming: 3 bases; J trimming: 5 bases; junction bases outside the gene matches: 3. Per the germline V gene, CDR1 is KGHSH and CDR2 is LQKENI. The CDR3 contains 15 residues.

This clone showed up just a few times. The chain combines TRBV6-1 with TRBJ1-6; tentative D call: TRBD1 (6 bases). The germline V gene encodes CDR1 MNHNS and CDR2 SASEGT. V lost 7 bases to trimming and J lost 10 bases, with 20 bases between them. The CDR3 loop spans 15 amino acids. CDR3: CASTTGGAVPSPLHF. The CDR3 coding sequence is TGTGCCAGCACCACGGGGGGCGCAGTCCCATCACCCCTCCACTTT.

CDR3 amino acids: CASSVTVTNEKLFF. The CDR3 DNA sequence: TGTGCCAGCAGTGTTACGGTAACTAATGAAAAACTGTTTTTT. This rearrangement joins TRBV6-1 to TRBJ1-4; no reliable D call. Germline V lookup: CDR1 MNHNS, CDR2 SASEGT. V lost 4 bases and J lost 1, with 7 bases in between. The length of the CDR3 is 14 residues.

The chain is built from TRBV2 and TRBJ1-1; weak D call: TRBD1 (6 bases). The CDR3 has 12 amino acids. Germline CDR1 reads SNHLY; CDR2 reads FYNNEI. V was cut by 3 bases and J by 7 bases, with 9 bases left in between. In DNA form, the CDR3 reads TGTGCCAGCAGTGAGGGGGCAGGTGAAGCTTTCTTT. Its translation: CASSEGAGEAFF.

The rearrangement links TRBV5-1 to TRBJ2-7; D gene uncertain. This CDR3 has 13 residues. V lost 0 bases and J lost 3, with 7 bases in between. CDR1 is SGHRS, CDR2 YFSETQ, per germline. CDR3: CASSLADHYEQYF. Written as DNA, the CDR3 is TGCGCCAGCAGCTTGGCAGATCACTACGAGCAGTACTTC.

The rearrangement links TRBV5-1 to TRBJ2-2; D not resolved. Germline CDR1 reads SGHRS; CDR2 reads YFSETQ. The CDR3 totals 12 residues. Trimming removed 4 bases at V and 4 bases at J, with 5 bases between. DNA of the CDR3: TGCGCCAGCAGCCCCGTCACCGGGGAGCTGTTTTTT. Protein product: CASSPVTGELFF.

This chain uses TRBV2 with TRBJ2-7; 9 nucleotides agree with TRBD1. The CDR3 has 13 amino acids. Germline values: CDR1 SNHLY, CDR2 FYNNEI. After removal of 4 bases from V and 5 bases from J, the junction contained 3 bases not matched to a gene. The CDR3 region has the DNA TGTGCCAGCAGTGGGACAGGGGAGCACGAGCAGTACTTC. Protein product: CASSGTGEHEQYF.

This sequence joins TRBV5-4 and TRBJ1-6; the match to TRBD1 covers 10 bases. CDR3 length: 17 residues. V was pared by 0 bases and J by 9 bases, with 9 bases of the junction left unmatched. Germline lookup yields CDR1 SGHNT and CDR2 YYREEE (reference sequence). The CDR3 here is CASSLAPTRDRGSPLHF. CDR3 DNA sequence: TGTGCCAGCAGCTTGGCCCCAACCCGGGACAGGGGTTCACCCCTCCACTTT.

This clone was counted between two and nine times. The chain couples TRBV10-3 to TRBJ1-1; D perhaps matches TRBD1 (5 bases). CDR3 length: 12 amino acids. Per germline, CDR1 ENHRY and CDR2 SYGVKD. V lost 6 bases to trimming and J lost 4 bases, with 9 bases between them. The CDR3 nucleotides read TGTGCCATCAGGGCAGGGTCCACTGAAGCTTTCTTT. Its translation is CAIRAGSTEAFF.

The CDR3 DNA reads TGTGCCAGCAGTGGACTAGCGGGGTTAAATGAGCAGTTCTTC. Translated: CASSGLAGLNEQFF. This sequence joins TRBV5-4 and TRBJ2-1, with 12 positions matching TRBD2. CDR3 length: 14 residues. J gave up 7 bases and V 5 bases, and 4 bases lay outside the gene matches. Germline CDR1 is SGHNT and CDR2 is YYREEE (reference sequence).

The chain couples TRBV30 to TRBJ2-1; no reliable D call. CDR1 and CDR2 from the germline V gene are GTSNPN and SVGIG (reference sequence). This CDR3 is 11 amino acids long. Trimming stripped 3 bases from V and 7 bases from J, with 7 bases between. CDR3 DNA sequence: TGTGCCTGGAGGGCCGTTAATGAGCAGTTCTTC. Its protein is CAWRAVNEQFF.

The table lists this clone with a few counts. The genes are TRBV6-7 and TRBJ1-6; D gene ambiguous. TRBV6-7 is labeled an ORF, and its function is uncertain. CDR3 size: 15 residues. Deletions cut 6 bases from V and 7 bases from J, with 16 bases between. CDR3 coding DNA: TGTGCCAGCAGCCGAGGGAGGATCGGGAATTCACCCCTCCACTTT. This translates into CASSRGRIGNSPLHF.

The table lists this clone with many counts. The chain carries TRBV28 and TRBJ1-6; the D gene is possibly TRBD1 (5 bases). Trimming stripped 2 bases from V and 13 bases from J, with 12 bases between. The CDR3 has 13 amino acids. Germline CDR1 is MDHEN and CDR2 is SYDVKM. The CDR3 here is CASSLKPGLPLHF. The CDR3 DNA sequence: TGTGCCAGCAGTTTAAAACCGGGACTCCCCCTCCACTTT.

This chain connects TRBV5-4 to TRBJ2-5; TRBD2 matches 7 bases. Germline CDR1 and CDR2: SGHNT and YYREEE (reference sequence). J lost 2 bases, V lost 2 bases, and 6 bases had no gene match. The CDR3 is 15 amino acids. The CDR3 DNA is TGTGCCAGCAGCTTTCGGGCGGGAGCTCAAGAGACCCAGTACTTC. This translates into CASSFRAGAQETQYF.

The chain is built from TRBV7-8 and TRBJ2-7, with D possibly TRBD2 on 6 matching bases. CDR3 length: 15 residues. CDR1 and CDR2 (germline): SGHVS, FQNEAQ. The V gene lost 5 bases and the J gene lost 3 bases, with 17 bases spanning the gap. CDR3 nucleotides: TGTGCCAGCAGCCCACGGTTGGGGGGATTCTACGAGCAGTACTTC. Residues: CASSPRLGGFYEQYF.

The chain is built from TRBV7-9 and TRBJ2-3; 7 positions match TRBD1. The V gene's germline CDR1 is SEHNR and CDR2 FQNEAQ (reference sequence). The ends lost 5 bases at V and 2 bases at J; junction bases unmatched: 4. This CDR3 is built from 14 residues. The CDR3 nucleotides are TGTGCCAGCAGCCCCGGACAGGCCACAGATACGCAGTATTTT. This encodes CASSPGQATDTQYF.

The chain has TRBV19 and TRBJ1-2; D might be TRBD1 (5 bases). The V gene lost 7 bases and the J gene lost 2 bases, with 17 bases spanning the gap. The CDR3 has 15 amino acids. CDR1 LNHDA and CDR2 SQIVND come from the germline V gene (reference sequence). CDR3 loop: CASNKNQGTNYGYTF. In DNA form, the CDR3 reads TGTGCCAGTAACAAAAATCAGGGAACGAACTATGGCTACACCTTC.

The V gene is TRBV11-2, the J gene TRBJ2-1; D perhaps matches TRBD1 (5 bases). This CDR3 contains 14 residues. The germline CDR1 and CDR2 sequences are SGHAT and FQNNGV. The V and J ends lost 1 base and 2 bases respectively, with 6 bases between them. The DNA for the CDR3 is TGTGCCAGCAGCTTAGGGACACCCTACAATGAGCAGTTCTTC. This gives the protein CASSLGTPYNEQFF.

The chain combines TRBV29-1 with TRBJ2-1, with TRBD2 matching over 10 bases. J lost 5 bases, V lost 7 bases, and 2 bases had no gene match. Looked up from germline, CDR1 is SQVTM and CDR2 is ANQGSEA. The CDR3 is made up of 12 amino acids. CDR3 sequence: CSGTSGHNEQFF. For the CDR3, the DNA is TGCAGCGGGACTAGCGGTCACAATGAGCAGTTCTTC.